This T cell receptor beta chain was documented in a study of T cell responses to AZD1222 COVID-19 vaccine (dated by TCRdb to the early 2020s). Describing the broader study: Because spike-specific TCR depth and breadth did not differ between the two schedules, AZD1222 recipients who got a second dose at roughly 4 weeks were pooled with those who got a second dose at roughly 12 weeks. Enrollment into the trials was organized by age into subgroups of 18-55, 56-69 and 70-plus years, and those subgroups contained approximately 160, 26 and 62 TCR-sequenced participants, respectively. TCR sequencing was performed for 230 to 250 trial participants, of whom roughly 200 were given two doses of AZD1222 and around 25 were given two doses of MenACWY control vaccine.

Reading the label with the study, this specimen's time point is: baseline before first vaccination. Vaccinee samples came from UK trials COV001 and COV002, including a single-blind randomized controlled phase 2/3 trial of AZD1222 (ChAdOx1 nCoV-19) in healthy adults. For TCRbeta chain sequencing, PBMC samples from trial participants were taken at day 0 and at day 28 after the second dose. Findings and caveats that apply to the study as a whole: Conclusions about previously exposed vaccinees are limited, since just 5 or 6 AZD1222 recipients were seropositive for SARS-CoV-2 at baseline. Nearly half of unique spike-specific TCRs reportedly recognized epitopes outside regions mutated in the B.1.351 and B.1.1.7 variants. The whole spike protein was spanned by vaccine-associated CD4 TCRs, and dominant responses were seen in regions 160-218 and 743-854. Because no day 14 peak-response samples were available, repertoires were characterized only after the peak T cell response. In the small 56-69-year group, the increase in depth fell short of significance, most likely because of low power. Participants were mostly white British, with more females than males. The authors suggested clonal diversity may have been underestimated. Spike-specific TCR breadth and depth rose significantly after two AZD1222 doses compared with day 0 and with MenACWY recipients.

Turning to this clone: The target of this receptor is not known. Base quality data are lacking; no much larger clone is found one base away.

The CDR3 regions of human TCRbeta chains were subjected to immunosequencing. On the study's bioinformatics: TCRs in the repertoires were compared against a reference library of SARS-CoV-2-specific TCRs that had been generated with the MIRA antigen-specificity platform. Breadth was defined as the fraction of unique TCRs that were SARS-CoV-2-associated, and depth was defined as the fraction of total T cells that were SARS-CoV-2-associated. Using the MIRA data, each spike-specific TCR was mapped to the spike region that the TCR reacts to and placed in a CD4 or CD8 class. Log10-transformed breadth and depth values were compared by one-way ANOVA with Sidak's multiple comparisons tests. The immuneACCESS repertoire file appears here via TCRdb, limited to in-frame rearrangements. These files lack a portion of the clones; in checked studies, under half of the deficit traces to unresolved V genes, and the cause of the others is not known. V and J calls and clone size are copied from that table; D and trimming were computed from the DNA. This sample is represented by some 140,000 clones; roughly 90% of them were singletons. Together, the top ten hold 1.9% of the sample.

V gives up 0 bases and J gives up 4 bases, and the segment between their germline ends measures 20 bases. According to the germline V gene, CDR1 reads SGDLS and CDR2 reads YYNGEE. The CDR3 contains 18 residues, cysteine and phenylalanine counted. The kept DNA is CDR3 alone, 54 bases in frame from the first base. This TCR derives from an adult in good health. The sample was peripheral blood, taken on day 0 of AZD1222 vaccination. In this chain, TRBV9 is recombined with TRBJ2-1; the D segment may tentatively be TRBD1 or TRBD2, each giving 6 matched bases. The DNA is TGTGCCAGCAGCGTAGAGACCCGACCATTAGGGGGGTACAATGAGCAGTTCTTC. This sequence encodes CASSVETRPLGGYNEQFF.